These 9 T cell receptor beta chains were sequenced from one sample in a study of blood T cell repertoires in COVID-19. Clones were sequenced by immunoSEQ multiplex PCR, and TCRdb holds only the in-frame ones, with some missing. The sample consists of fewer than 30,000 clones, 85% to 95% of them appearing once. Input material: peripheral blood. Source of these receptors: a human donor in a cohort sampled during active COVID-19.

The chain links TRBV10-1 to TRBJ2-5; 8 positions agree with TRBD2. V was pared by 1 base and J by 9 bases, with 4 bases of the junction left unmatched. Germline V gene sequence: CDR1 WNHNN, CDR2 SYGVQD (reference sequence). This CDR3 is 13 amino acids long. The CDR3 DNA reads TGCGCCAGCAGTGAGTTATTGCGGGGGGCCCAGTACTTC. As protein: CASSELLRGAQYF.

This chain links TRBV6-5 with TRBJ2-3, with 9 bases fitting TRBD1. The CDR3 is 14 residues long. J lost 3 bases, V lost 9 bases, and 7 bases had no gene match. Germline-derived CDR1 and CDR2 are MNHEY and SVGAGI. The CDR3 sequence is CASAGQGSTDTQYF. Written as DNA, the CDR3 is TGTGCCAGTGCGGGACAGGGATCAACAGATACGCAGTATTTT.

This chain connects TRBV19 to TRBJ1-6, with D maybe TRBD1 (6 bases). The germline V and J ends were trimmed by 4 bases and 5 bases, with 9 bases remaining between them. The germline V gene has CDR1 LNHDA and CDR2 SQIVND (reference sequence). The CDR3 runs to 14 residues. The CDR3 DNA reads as TGTGCCAGTAGTACGACAGGACATAATTCACCCCTCCACTTT. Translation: CASSTTGHNSPLHF.

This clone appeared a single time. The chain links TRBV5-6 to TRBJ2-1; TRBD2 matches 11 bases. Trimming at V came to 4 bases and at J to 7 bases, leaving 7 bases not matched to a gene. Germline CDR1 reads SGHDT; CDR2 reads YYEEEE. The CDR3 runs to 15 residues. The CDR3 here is CASSLTSGGRNEQFF. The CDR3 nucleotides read TGTGCCAGCAGCCTTACTAGCGGGGGTAGGAATGAGCAGTTCTTC. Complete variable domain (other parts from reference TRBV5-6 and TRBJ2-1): DAGVTQSPTHLIKTRGQQVTLRCSPKSGHDTVSWYQQALGQGPQFIFQYYEEEERQRGNFPDRFSGHQFPNYSSELNVNALLLGDSALYLCASSLTSGGRNEQFFGPGTRLTVL.

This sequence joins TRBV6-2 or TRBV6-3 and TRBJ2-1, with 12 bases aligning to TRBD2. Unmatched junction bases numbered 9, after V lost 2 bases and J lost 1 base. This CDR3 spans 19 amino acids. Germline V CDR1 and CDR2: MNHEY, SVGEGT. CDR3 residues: CASSYPLAGGGISYNEQFF. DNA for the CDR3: TGTGCCAGCAGTTACCCTCTAGCGGGGGGGGGTATTTCCTACAATGAGCAGTTCTTC.

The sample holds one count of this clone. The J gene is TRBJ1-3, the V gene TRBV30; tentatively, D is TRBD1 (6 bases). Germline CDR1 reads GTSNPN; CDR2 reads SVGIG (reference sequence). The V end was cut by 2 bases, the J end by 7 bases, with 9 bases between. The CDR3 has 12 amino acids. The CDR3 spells CAWSPQGNTIYF. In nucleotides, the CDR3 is TGTGCCTGGAGTCCTCAGGGGAACACCATATATTTT.

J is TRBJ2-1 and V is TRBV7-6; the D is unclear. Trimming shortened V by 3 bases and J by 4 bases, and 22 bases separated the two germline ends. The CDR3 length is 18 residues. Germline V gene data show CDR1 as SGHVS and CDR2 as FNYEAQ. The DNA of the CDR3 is TGTGCCAGCAGCTTTAGAAGTTTATTACAGTGGCTTTACAATGAGCAGTTCTTC. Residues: CASSFRSLLQWLYNEQFF.

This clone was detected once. The CDR3 coding sequence is TGTGCCAGCAGCCAAGATTCAGGGAACACTGAAGCTTTCTTT. Translated, it gives CASSQDSGNTEAFF. The rearrangement uses TRBV4-2 and TRBJ1-1; unclear D gene. CDR1 and CDR2 from the germline V gene are LGHNA and YNFKEQ. This CDR3 has 14 amino acids. Trimming shortened V by 0 bases and J by 1 base, and 6 bases separated the two germline ends.

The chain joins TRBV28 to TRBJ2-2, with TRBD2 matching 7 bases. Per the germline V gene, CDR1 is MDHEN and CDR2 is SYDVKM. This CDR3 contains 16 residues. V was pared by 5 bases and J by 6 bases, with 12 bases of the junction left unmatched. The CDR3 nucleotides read TGTGCCAGCAGTCCGGCGGGGAGGGGAGGCGCCGGGGAGCTGTTTTTT. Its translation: CASSPAGRGGAGELFF.